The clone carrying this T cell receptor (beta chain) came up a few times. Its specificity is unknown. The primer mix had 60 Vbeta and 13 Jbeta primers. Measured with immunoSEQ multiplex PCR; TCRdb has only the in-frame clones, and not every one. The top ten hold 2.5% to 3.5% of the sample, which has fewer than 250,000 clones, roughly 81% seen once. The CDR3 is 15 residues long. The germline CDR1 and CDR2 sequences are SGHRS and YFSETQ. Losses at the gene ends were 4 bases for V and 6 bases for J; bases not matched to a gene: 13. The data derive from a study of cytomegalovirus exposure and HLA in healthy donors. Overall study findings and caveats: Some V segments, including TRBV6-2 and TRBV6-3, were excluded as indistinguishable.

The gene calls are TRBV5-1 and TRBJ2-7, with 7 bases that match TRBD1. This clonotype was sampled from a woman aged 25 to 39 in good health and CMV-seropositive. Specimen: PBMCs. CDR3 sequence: CASSPSRQGFGEQYF. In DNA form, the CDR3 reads TGCGCCAGCAGCCCTAGTCGACAGGGATTCGGCGAGCAGTACTTC.